A single sample is the source of the 14 T cell receptor beta chains below, sequenced in a study of T cell repertoires in aging, cancer and after chemotherapy. Peripheral blood genomic DNA, not sorted cells or RNA, was the template. TRB rearrangements spanning V, D and J were amplified using mixed TRB-A/B primers. TCRdb passed the multiplex PCR reads through MiXCR, listing each CDR3 protein once. This table holds some 10,000 distinct CDR3 sequences, under 50% found once. The source material was blood. The receptor source for this set is a human donor in good health.

This clonotype was seen only a few times. The chain joins TRBV11-1 to TRBJ2-7; D uncertain. The CDR3 has 12 residues. The V gene lost 3 bases and the J gene lost 1 base, with 4 bases spanning the gap. The germline gives CDR1 SGHAT, CDR2 FQDESV (reference sequence). The CDR3 region has the DNA TGTGCCAGCAGCTTCGCTTCCTACGAGCAGTACTTC. It yields the protein CASSFASYEQYF.

The chain couples TRBV19 to TRBJ2-7; D ambiguous. Trimming left V 3 bases short and J 4 bases short, with 19 bases between. The germline CDR1 and CDR2 sequences are LNHDA and SQIVND (reference sequence). This CDR3 comprises 16 residues. CDR3 sequence (DNA): TGTGCCAGTAGTATCTCCTTGGATTCAGAATTATACGAGCAGTACTTC. Translated: CASSISLDSELYEQYF. Complete variable domain (other parts from reference TRBV19 and TRBJ2-7): DGGITQSPKYLFRKEGQNVTLSCEQNLNHDAMYWYRQDPGQGLRLIYYSQIVNDFQKGDIAEGYSVSREKKESFPLTVTSAQKNPTAFYLCASSISLDSELYEQYFGPGTRLTVT.

The chain recombines TRBV6-6 with TRBJ2-3; D possibly corresponds to TRBD1 (6 bases). Looked up from germline, CDR1 is MNHNY and CDR2 is SVGAGI (reference sequence). This CDR3 comprises 16 residues. Trimming stripped 6 bases from V and 2 bases from J, with 18 bases between. The CDR3 nucleotides read TGTGCCAGCAGGGCATATTCGGACAGCACCACAGATACGCAGTATTTT. This gives the protein CASRAYSDSTTDTQYF.

As regards this clonotype: Germline and junction disagree at one end, which may indicate a read error. CDR3 DNA: TGTGCCAACAGTTTATCACAGGGGTCCTCCTACGAGCAGTACTTC. Protein product: CANSLSQGSSYEQYF. V usage is TRBV27 and J usage is TRBJ2-7, with 7 positions matching TRBD1. CDR1 and CDR2 from the germline V gene are MNHEY and SMNVEV (reference sequence). The CDR3 length is 15 residues.

The chain is built from TRBV7-2 and TRBJ2-5; 12 bases fit TRBD2. This CDR3 is 17 amino acids long. Looked up from germline, CDR1 is SGHTA and CDR2 is FQGNSA. After removal of 1 base from V and 5 bases from J, the junction contained 8 bases not matched to a gene. CDR3 DNA sequence: TGTGCCAGCAGCTTAGGGGGGGCTAGCGGGAGGGCGGAGACCCAGTACTTC. Translating it yields CASSLGGASGRAETQYF.

The CDR3 protein is CASSSWSSYNEQFF. The CDR3 DNA reads TGTGCCAGCAGTTCGTGGAGCTCCTACAATGAGCAGTTCTTC. The chain employs TRBV27 and TRBJ2-1; D gene ambiguous. The CDR3 covers 14 residues. Germline loops: CDR1 MNHEY, CDR2 SMNVEV (reference sequence). V lost 4 bases, J lost 0 bases, and 7 bases lay in between.

This rearrangement joins TRBV13 to TRBJ1-4; no clear D. This CDR3 spans 16 amino acids. Trimming pared 0 bases from V and 3 bases from J, leaving 11 bases between. From germline, CDR1 is PRHDT and CDR2 FYEKMQ (reference sequence). The CDR3 reads CASSLGTGPSNEKLFF. The CDR3 nucleotides read TGTGCCAGCAGCTTAGGAACTGGGCCGTCTAATGAAAAACTGTTTTTT. Filled out from reference TRBV13 and TRBJ1-4, the complete variable domain reads AAGVIQSPRHLIKEKRETATLKCYPIPRHDTVYWYQQGPGQDPQFLISFYEKMQSDKGSIPDRFSAQQFSDYHSELNMSSLELGDSALYFCASSLGTGPSNEKLFFGSGTQLSVL.

A word on this clonotype: Being one base from a much bigger clone, this may be a read error. This chain uses TRBV29-1 with TRBJ2-1; TRBD2 agrees at 10 bases. The CDR3 consists of 15 residues. Germline loops: CDR1 SQVTM, CDR2 ANQGSEA. The V and J ends lost 6 bases and 13 bases, in that order; junction bases with no gene match: 18. The CDR3 sequence: CSVGLAGESWETQFF. CDR3 nucleotides: TGCAGCGTGGGGCTAGCGGGAGAGAGTTGGGAGACCCAGTTCTTC.

This clonotype has more than one count but fewer than ten. The V and J genes are TRBV29-1 and TRBJ1-1, with D tentatively TRBD1 (5 bases). The ends were cut back, 5 bases at V and 7 bases at J, with 14 bases in the middle. Germline V gene sequence: CDR1 SQVTM, CDR2 ANQGSEA. The CDR3 runs 12 residues. CDR3 sequence reads: CSVNVGEIEAFF. Here the CDR3 DNA reads TGCAGCGTTAACGTAGGGGAGATTGAAGCTTTCTTT.

This chain connects TRBV28 to TRBJ2-1; D is undetermined. Trimming cost V 5 bases and J 12 bases, with 11 bases left between them. The CDR3 spans 11 residues. Germline V gene sequence: CDR1 MDHEN, CDR2 SYDVKM. CDR3 in amino acids: CASSPLPGQFF. CDR3 DNA sequence: TGTGCCAGCAGTCCCCTCCCTGGGCAGTTCTTC.

This clonotype is a singleton in its sample. This chain joins TRBV6-6 and TRBJ1-1; TRBD1 might be the D (5 bases). Germline CDR1 is MNHNY and CDR2 is SVGAGI (reference sequence). V dropped 5 bases and J dropped 0 bases, with 16 bases sitting between them. The CDR3 has 16 residues. The CDR3 region is CASSPEVGLMNTEAFF. The CDR3 DNA follows: TGTGCCAGCAGTCCCGAAGTGGGACTGATGAACACTGAAGCTTTCTTT.

This clonotype was counted a few times. V gene TRBV5-6 combines with J gene TRBJ2-5, with TRBD2 matching 9 bases. Germline loops: CDR1 SGHDT, CDR2 YYEEEE. The CDR3 is 16 residues long. V lost 3 bases and J lost 3; bases outside the gene matches: 9. CDR3 sequence: CASSYPGGGREETQYF. The CDR3 DNA is TGTGCCAGCAGCTACCCGGGGGGCGGGAGGGAAGAGACCCAGTACTTC.

This rearrangement joins TRBV19 to TRBJ1-2; D is perhaps TRBD1 (5 bases). Per the germline V gene, CDR1 is LNHDA and CDR2 is SQIVND (reference sequence). V lost 6 bases to trimming and J lost 2 bases, with 7 bases between them. This CDR3 contains 12 residues. For the CDR3, the DNA is TGTGCCAGTAGCAGGGTGAACTATGGCTACACCTTC. Protein product: CASSRVNYGYTF.

The chain links TRBV12-3 or TRBV12-4 to TRBJ2-1; D is possibly TRBD2 (5 bases). The ends were cut back, 4 bases at V and 2 bases at J, with 9 bases in the middle. This CDR3 comprises 14 residues. This chain's CDR3 is CASSSTSAYNEQFF. CDR3 nucleotides: TGTGCCAGCAGTTCTACTAGTGCCTACAATGAGCAGTTCTTC.